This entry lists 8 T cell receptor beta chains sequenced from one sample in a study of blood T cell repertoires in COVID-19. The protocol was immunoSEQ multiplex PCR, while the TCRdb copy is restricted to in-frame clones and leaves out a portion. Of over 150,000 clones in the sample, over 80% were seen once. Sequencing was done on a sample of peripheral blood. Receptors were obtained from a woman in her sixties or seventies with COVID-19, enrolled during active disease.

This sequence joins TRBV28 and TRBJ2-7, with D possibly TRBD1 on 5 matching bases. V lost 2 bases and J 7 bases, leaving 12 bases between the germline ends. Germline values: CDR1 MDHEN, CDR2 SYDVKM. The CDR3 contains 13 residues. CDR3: CASSLRVPGEQYF. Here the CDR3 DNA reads TGTGCCAGCAGTTTAAGGGTCCCAGGGGAGCAGTACTTC.

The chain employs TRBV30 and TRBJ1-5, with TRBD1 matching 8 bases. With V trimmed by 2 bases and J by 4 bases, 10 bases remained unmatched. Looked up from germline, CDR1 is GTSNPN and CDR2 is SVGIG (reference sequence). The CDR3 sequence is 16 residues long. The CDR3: CAWSPRTGRVNQPQHF. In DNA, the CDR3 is TGTGCCTGGAGTCCTAGGACAGGGAGGGTGAATCAGCCCCAGCATTTT.

This CDR3 is CASRTSGKDTQYF. The DNA of the CDR3 is TGTGCCAGTAGAACTAGCGGGAAGGATACGCAGTATTTT. This sequence joins TRBV19 and TRBJ2-3, with 10 nucleotides matching TRBD2. Trimming removed 6 bases from V and 6 bases from J; junction bases left unmatched: 3. Per germline, CDR1 LNHDA and CDR2 SQIVND (reference sequence). CDR3 length: 13 residues.

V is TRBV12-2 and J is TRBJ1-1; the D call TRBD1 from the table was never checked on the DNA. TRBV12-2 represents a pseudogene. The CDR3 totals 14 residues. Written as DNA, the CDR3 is TGTGCTTCCGGGACAGGGGGACTGAACACTGAAGCTTTCTTT. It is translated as CASGTGGLNTEAFF.

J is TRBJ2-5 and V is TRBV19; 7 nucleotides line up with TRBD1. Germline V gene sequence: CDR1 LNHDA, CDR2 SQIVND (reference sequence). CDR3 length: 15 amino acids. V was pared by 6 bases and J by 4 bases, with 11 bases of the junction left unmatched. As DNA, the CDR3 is TGTGCCAGTAGGCGAACCCAAGACAGGGCAGAGACCCAGTACTTC. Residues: CASRRTQDRAETQYF.

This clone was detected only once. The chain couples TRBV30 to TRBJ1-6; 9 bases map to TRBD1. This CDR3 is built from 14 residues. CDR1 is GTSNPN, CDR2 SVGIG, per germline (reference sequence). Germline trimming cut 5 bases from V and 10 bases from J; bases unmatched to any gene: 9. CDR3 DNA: TGTGCCTGGCTACATCGGGACAGGGTCTCACCCCTCCACTTT. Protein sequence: CAWLHRDRVSPLHF.

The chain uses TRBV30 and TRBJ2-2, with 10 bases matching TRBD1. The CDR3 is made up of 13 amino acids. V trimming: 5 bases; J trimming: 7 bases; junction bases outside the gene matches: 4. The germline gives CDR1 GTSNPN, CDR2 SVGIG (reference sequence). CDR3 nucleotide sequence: TGTGCCTGGGGGACAGGGGTAGACGGGGAGCTGTTTTTT. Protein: CAWGTGVDGELFF.

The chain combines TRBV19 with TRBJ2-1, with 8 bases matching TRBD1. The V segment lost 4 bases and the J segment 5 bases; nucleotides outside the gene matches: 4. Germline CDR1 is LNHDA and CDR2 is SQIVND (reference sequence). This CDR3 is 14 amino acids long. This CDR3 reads CASSTRDRNNEQFF. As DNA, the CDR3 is TGTGCCAGTAGTACCCGGGACAGGAACAATGAGCAGTTCTTC.